Below, 9 T cell receptor beta chains from the same sample are listed, as sequenced in a study of OX40 agonist ivuxolimab in advanced cancers. Assay used: immunoSEQ multiplex PCR; TCRdb lists only in-frame clones, some missing. This sample yields 53,000 or so clones, of which roughly 88% are seen a single time; roughly 1.5% belongs to the top ten. The sequencing here drew on CD4+ or CD8+ T cells sorted from blood, taken in a trial of the OX40 agonist ivuxolimab. These receptors originate from an adult with an advanced solid tumor such as melanoma, head and neck, liver or kidney cancer.

This sequence joins TRBV27 and TRBJ2-4; 10 bases are a match to TRBD1. Germline values: CDR1 MNHEY, CDR2 SMNVEV (reference sequence). There are 16 residues in the CDR3. V dropped 6 bases and J dropped 2; count of bases not matched to a gene: 7. The chain's CDR3 is CASRRTGGFSKNIQYF. The CDR3 region has the DNA TGTGCCAGCAGACGGACAGGGGGGTTTTCCAAAAACATTCAGTACTTC.

The chain is built from TRBV6-1 and TRBJ1-1, with 7 positions matching TRBD1. This CDR3 contains 13 residues. The J segment lost 8 bases and the V segment lost 3 bases, leaving 6 bases of the junction unmatched. Germline CDR1 MNHNS, CDR2 SASEGT. The CDR3 region is CASSERGPKEAFF. CDR3 sequence (DNA): TGTGCCAGCAGTGAGAGGGGGCCCAAGGAAGCTTTCTTT.

Only one count was recorded for this clone. In DNA, the CDR3 is TGTGCCAGCAGCTTAACCCAGGGAAGAGAAGGGTCACCCCTCCACTTT. Translation gives CASSLTQGREGSPLHF. The gene calls are TRBV5-6 and TRBJ1-6, with D perhaps TRBD1 (5 bases). This CDR3 has 16 residues. V was clipped by 2 bases and J by 10 bases, with 19 bases between them. Germline loops: CDR1 SGHDT, CDR2 YYEEEE.

There are a few counts of this clone. The chain has TRBV6-5 and TRBJ2-1; D gene unclear. Germline values: CDR1 MNHEY, CDR2 SVGAGI. This CDR3 is built from 14 residues. The V and J ends lost 5 bases and 0 bases respectively, with 8 bases between them. CDR3 DNA sequence: TGTGCCAGCAGTAAGTCTAGCTCCTACAATGAGCAGTTCTTC. Encoded protein: CASSKSSSYNEQFF.

This chain joins TRBV7-3 and TRBJ2-3, with 9 bases lining up with TRBD1. The CDR3 length is 14 residues. CDR1 is SGHTA and CDR2 is FQGTGA in the germline V gene. With V trimmed by 4 bases and J by 4 bases, 3 bases remained unmatched. The CDR3 is CASSSTGGSDTQYF. The DNA of the CDR3 is TGTGCCAGCAGCTCGACAGGGGGGTCAGATACGCAGTATTTT. The whole variable domain, remainder taken from reference TRBV7-3 and TRBJ2-3, is GAGVSQTPSNKVTEKGKYVELRCDPISGHTALYWYRQSLGQGPEFLIYFQGTGAADDSGLPNDRFFAVRPEGSVSTLKIQRTERGDSAVYLCASSSTGGSDTQYFGPGTRLTVL.

The V call is TRBV5-1, the J call TRBJ2-7; a possible D gene is TRBD1 (7 bases). Per germline, CDR1 SGHRS and CDR2 YFSETQ. This CDR3 is 15 amino acids long. V was cut by 1 base and J by 2 bases, with 13 bases left in between. The CDR3 DNA is TGCGCCAGCAGCTTGTTGGAGGGGGCTGCCTACGAGCAGTACTTC. Amino acids: CASSLLEGAAYEQYF. Variable domain in full (rest from reference TRBV5-1 and TRBJ2-7): KAGVTQTPRYLIKTRGQQVTLSCSPISGHRSVSWYQQTPGQGLQFLFEYFSETQRNKGNFPGRFSGRQFSNSRSEMNVSTLELGDSALYLCASSLLEGAAYEQYFGPGTRLTVT.

This chain uses TRBV9 with TRBJ2-1; TRBD2 matches 13 bases. V was pared by 2 bases and J by 9 bases, with 11 bases of the junction left unmatched. Germline V gene sequence: CDR1 SGDLS, CDR2 YYNGEE. The CDR3 has 17 amino acids. The CDR3 reads CASSVTDRTSGGTEQFF. DNA for the CDR3: TGTGCCAGCAGCGTCACTGACCGGACTAGCGGGGGCACTGAGCAGTTCTTC.

The J gene is TRBJ2-7, the V gene TRBV28; 7 bases are shared with TRBD1. Germline CDR1 reads MDHEN; CDR2 reads SYDVKM. J gave up 0 bases and V 7 bases, and 6 bases lay outside the gene matches. This CDR3 has 14 residues. The CDR3 region has the DNA TGTGCCAGCACCCCAGGACAGGTCTCCTACGAGCAGTACTTC. Protein product: CASTPGQVSYEQYF.

V usage is TRBV19 and J usage is TRBJ2-5; D possibly corresponds to TRBD2 (5 bases). The CDR3 sequence is 13 residues long. Trimming took off 3 bases at V and 5 bases at J, with 10 bases between the two ends. Per germline, CDR1 LNHDA and CDR2 SQIVND (reference sequence). In nucleotides, the CDR3 is TGTGCCAGTAGTATTTCGGGGTGGGAGACCCAGTACTTC. Translated: CASSISGWETQYF.